This T cell receptor (beta chain) was sequenced for a study of blood T cell repertoires in COVID-19. Study summary: The United States, Italy and Spain provided the acute and convalescent COVID-19 samples. Sample material is recorded as cDNA or gDNA derived from T cells, B-cell-depleted T cells, or PBMCs.

Per the study methods: Using reference gene primer amplification, nucleated cell counts were estimated. TCRdb's copy holds only in-frame clones and misses some; the assay was immunoSEQ multiplex PCR. V and J calls and clone size are those listed in that table; D and trimming were worked out from the DNA. The sample carries around 400,000 clones, 80% to 90% recorded once. The germline V gene has CDR1 DFQATT and CDR2 SNEGSKA (reference sequence). V was clipped by 3 bases and J by 4 bases; unmatched bases: 13. This CDR3 contains 16 residues. V gene TRBV20-1 combines with J gene TRBJ1-2, with TRBD1 matching 8 bases. Sequenced input: peripheral blood. The origin of this receptor is a woman under 40 with COVID-19, enrolled during active disease. CDR3 sequence: CSASRWDRTPIYGYTF. CDR3 DNA: TGCAGTGCTAGTCGTTGGGACAGGACCCCAATCTATGGCTACACCTTC.